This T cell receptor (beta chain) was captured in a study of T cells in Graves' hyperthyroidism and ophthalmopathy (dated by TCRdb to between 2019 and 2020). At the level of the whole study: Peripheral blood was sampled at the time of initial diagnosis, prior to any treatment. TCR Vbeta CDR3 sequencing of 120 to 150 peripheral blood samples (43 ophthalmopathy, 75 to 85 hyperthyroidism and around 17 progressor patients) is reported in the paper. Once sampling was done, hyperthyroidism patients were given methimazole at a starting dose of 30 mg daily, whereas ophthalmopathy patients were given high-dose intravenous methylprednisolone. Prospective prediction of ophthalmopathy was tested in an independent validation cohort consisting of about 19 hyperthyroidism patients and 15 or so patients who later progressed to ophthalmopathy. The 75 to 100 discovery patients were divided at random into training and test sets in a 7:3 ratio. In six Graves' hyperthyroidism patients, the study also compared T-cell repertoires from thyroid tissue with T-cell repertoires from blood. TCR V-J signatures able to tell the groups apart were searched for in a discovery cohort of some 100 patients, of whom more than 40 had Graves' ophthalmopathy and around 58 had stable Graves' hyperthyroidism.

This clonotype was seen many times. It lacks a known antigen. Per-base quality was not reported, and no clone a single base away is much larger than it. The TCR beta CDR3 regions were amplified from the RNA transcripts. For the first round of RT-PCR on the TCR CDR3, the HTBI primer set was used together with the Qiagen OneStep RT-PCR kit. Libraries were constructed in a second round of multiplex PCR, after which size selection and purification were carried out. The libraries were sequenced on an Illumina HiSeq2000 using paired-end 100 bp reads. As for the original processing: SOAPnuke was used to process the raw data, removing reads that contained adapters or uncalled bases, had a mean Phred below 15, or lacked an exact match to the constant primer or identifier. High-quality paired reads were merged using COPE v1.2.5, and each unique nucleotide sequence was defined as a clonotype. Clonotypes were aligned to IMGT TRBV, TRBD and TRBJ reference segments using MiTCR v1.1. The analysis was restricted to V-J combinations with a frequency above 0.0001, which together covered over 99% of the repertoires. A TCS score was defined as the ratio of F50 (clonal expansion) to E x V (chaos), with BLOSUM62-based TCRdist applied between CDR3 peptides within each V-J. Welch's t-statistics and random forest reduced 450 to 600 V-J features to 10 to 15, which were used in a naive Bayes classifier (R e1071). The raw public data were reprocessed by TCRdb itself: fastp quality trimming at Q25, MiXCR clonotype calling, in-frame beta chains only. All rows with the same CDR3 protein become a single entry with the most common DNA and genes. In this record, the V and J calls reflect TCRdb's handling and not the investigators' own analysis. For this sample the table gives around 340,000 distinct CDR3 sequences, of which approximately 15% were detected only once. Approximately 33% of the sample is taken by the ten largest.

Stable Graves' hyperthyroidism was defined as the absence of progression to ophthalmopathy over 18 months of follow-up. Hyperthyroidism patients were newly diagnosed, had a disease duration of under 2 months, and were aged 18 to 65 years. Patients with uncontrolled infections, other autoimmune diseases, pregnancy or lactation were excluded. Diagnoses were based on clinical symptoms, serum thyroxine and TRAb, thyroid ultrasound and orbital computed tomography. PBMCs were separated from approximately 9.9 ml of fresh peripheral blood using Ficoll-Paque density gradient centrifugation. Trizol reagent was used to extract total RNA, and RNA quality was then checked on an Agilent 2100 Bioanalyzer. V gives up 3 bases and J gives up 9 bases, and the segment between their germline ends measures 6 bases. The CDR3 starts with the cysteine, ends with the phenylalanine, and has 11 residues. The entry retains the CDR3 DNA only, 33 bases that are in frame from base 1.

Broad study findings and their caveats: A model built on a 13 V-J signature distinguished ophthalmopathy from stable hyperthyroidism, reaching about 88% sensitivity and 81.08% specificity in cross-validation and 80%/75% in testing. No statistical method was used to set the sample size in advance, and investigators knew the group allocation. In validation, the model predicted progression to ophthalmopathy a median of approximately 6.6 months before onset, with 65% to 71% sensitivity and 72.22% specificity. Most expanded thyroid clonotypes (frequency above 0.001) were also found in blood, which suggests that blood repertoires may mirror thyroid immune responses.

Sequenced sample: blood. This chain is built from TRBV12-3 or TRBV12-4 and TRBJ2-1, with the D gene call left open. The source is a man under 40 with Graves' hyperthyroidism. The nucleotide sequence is TGTGCCAGCAGTTTCAAAAGTGAGCAGTTCTTC. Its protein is CASSFKSEQFF.